Each of the 23 T cell receptor beta chains below was sequenced from the same sample in a study of regulatory T cells in long-lasting Graves disease listed by TCRdb under 2021. The sample's time point, from its label and the paper: newly diagnosed GD, antithyroid drugs for less than 3 months. For both TCR sequencing and RNA sequencing, RNA was extracted from PBMCs using TRIzol. The method was multiplex PCR. TCRdb records Illumina HiSeq 4000 as the sequencer. CDR3 regions were amplified by Arm-PCR with iRepertoire HTBI primers to construct TCR beta libraries. TCRdb cleaned the public reads at Q25 with fastp, built clones with MiXCR and kept in-frame beta chains. Entries are consolidated by CDR3 protein sequence, retaining the most common genes and DNA. Present in this sample are over 500,000 distinct CDR3 sequences, 16% of which were seen just once. Clones ranked in the top ten supply 12% of the sample.

These data were also filed under a second study, of T cells in Graves' hyperthyroidism and ophthalmopathy.

The sample was peripheral blood mononuclear cells (PBMCs), taken at new diagnosis, from a patient treated with antithyroid drugs. Receptor source: a man younger than 35 with Graves disease. Donor details come from another sample of the same person, matched by shared clones.

There are a few counts of this clonotype. The rearrangement links TRBV13 to TRBJ2-7; no clear D gene. CDR3 length equals 13 residues. The V gene lost 9 bases and the J gene lost 7 bases, with 19 bases spanning the gap. The germline V gene has CDR1 PRHDT and CDR2 FYEKMQ (reference sequence). CDR3 nucleotides: TGTGCCAGGCCCCGGCCTTTTTCTAGAGAGCAGTACTTC. Its protein product is CARPRPFSREQYF.

This clonotype occurred a few times. In nucleotides, the CDR3 is TGTGCCATCAGTGAGATAGGTACCTACGAGCAGTACTTC. Its protein is CAISEIGTYEQYF. The chain has TRBV10-3 and TRBJ2-7; D not certain. Germline V gene sequence: CDR1 ENHRY, CDR2 SYGVKD. CDR3 length: 13 residues. Between the trimmed V and J ends, which lost 2 bases and 2 bases, there was a span of 7 bases.

This sequence joins TRBV12-5 and TRBJ1-5; no definite D call. The germline V and J ends were trimmed by 6 bases and 1 base, with 22 bases remaining between them. Germline CDR1 is LGHNT and CDR2 is FRNRAP. The CDR3 sequence is 18 residues long. In DNA, the CDR3 is TGTGCTAGTGGCAGAATCCCCGTCGCCACACAGAGCAATCAGCCCCAGCATTTT. Translation gives CASGRIPVATQSNQPQHF.

There are a few counts of this clonotype. V and J are TRBV3-1 and TRBJ2-7, with TRBD1 identical over 9 bases. V was pared by 4 bases and J by 2 bases, with 12 bases of the junction left unmatched. The length of the CDR3 is 17 residues. From germline, CDR1 is LGHDT and CDR2 YNNKEL (reference sequence). This chain's CDR3 is CASSLEAGQGNTYEQYF. Written as DNA, the CDR3 is TGTGCCAGCAGCCTAGAGGCGGGACAGGGTAACACCTACGAGCAGTACTTC.

This chain joins TRBV14 and TRBJ1-1; D is unresolved. The germline V gene encodes CDR1 SGHDN and CDR2 FVKESK. The CDR3 is 15 amino acids. Trimming cost V 4 bases and J 4 bases, with 16 bases left between them. DNA of the CDR3: TGTGCCAGCAGCCCCGGTGAGAGGAGTATCACTGAAGCTTTCTTT. Translated, it gives CASSPGERSITEAFF.

The table lists this clonotype with many counts. CDR3 in DNA: TGTGCCATCAGTACCGGGACAGGAAACACTGAAGCTTTCTTT. Translated, it gives CAISTGTGNTEAFF. The V gene is TRBV10-3, the J gene TRBJ1-1, with 8 positions matching TRBD1. CDR3 length equals 14 residues. The V segment lost 5 bases and the J segment 2 bases; nucleotides outside the gene matches: 4. In germline, CDR1 is ENHRY, CDR2 SYGVKD.

This clonotype was counted only a few times. The chain uses TRBV3-1 and TRBJ2-5; weak D call: TRBD2 (6 bases). Trimming left V 4 bases short and J 4 bases short, with 19 bases between. Germline values: CDR1 LGHDT, CDR2 YNNKEL (reference sequence). The CDR3 runs 16 residues. As DNA, the CDR3 is TGTGCCAGCAGCCCAAGCGCGGGACGTCGTGGAGAGACCCAGTACTTC. It is translated as CASSPSAGRRGETQYF.

This clonotype was recorded many times. The V call is TRBV19, the J call TRBJ1-1; maybe TRBD1 (6 bases). The CDR3 has 14 amino acids. The germline gives CDR1 LNHDA, CDR2 SQIVND (reference sequence). V lost 6 bases and J lost 8, with 19 bases in between. The CDR3 DNA follows: TGTGCCAGTAGCCCACAGGGCAAGAGGACCGAAGCTTTCTTT. Its translation is CASSPQGKRTEAFF. Drawing the rest from reference TRBV19 and TRBJ1-1, the complete variable domain is DGGITQSPKYLFRKEGQNVTLSCEQNLNHDAMYWYRQDPGQGLRLIYYSQIVNDFQKGDIAEGYSVSREKKESFPLTVTSAQKNPTAFYLCASSPQGKRTEAFFGQGTRLTVV.

The rearrangement links TRBV4-2 to TRBJ1-2, with a tentative D call TRBD1 (5 bases). With 1 base removed from V and 2 bases from J, the gap between germline ends came to 11 bases. The germline CDR1 and CDR2 sequences are LGHNA and YNFKEQ. This CDR3 is 15 amino acids long. CDR3 nucleotides: TGTGCCAGCAGCCAAGCGGGGGAGTTGAACTATGGCTACACCTTC. Translating it yields CASSQAGELNYGYTF.

This clonotype was observed many times. The V call is TRBV2, the J call TRBJ2-1, with TRBD2 identical over 11 bases. The CDR3 length is 15 residues. Germline CDR1 and CDR2: SNHLY and FYNNEI. With V trimmed by 7 bases and J by 4 bases, 6 bases remained unmatched. CDR3 in amino acids: CASKWGLAEYNEQFF. For the CDR3, the DNA is TGTGCCAGCAAGTGGGGACTAGCGGAATACAATGAGCAGTTCTTC.

About this clonotype: A read error is possible here, since a much larger clone lies one base away. The CDR3 loop reads CASSVPETGLYEQYF. CDR3 sequence (DNA): TGTGCCAGCAGCGTCCCGGAGACAGGTCTCTACGAGCAGTACTTC. The chain employs TRBV27 and TRBJ2-7; D possibly corresponds to TRBD1 (6 bases). The CDR3 runs to 15 residues. Germline V gene lookup returns CDR1 MNHEY and CDR2 SMNVEV (reference sequence). V was pared by 6 bases and J by 3 bases, with 18 bases between.

This chain connects TRBV7-8 to TRBJ1-1; D is unresolved. This CDR3 region has 11 residues. Germline assignment: CDR1 SGHVS and CDR2 FQNEAQ. V lost 5 bases to trimming and J lost 10 bases, with 11 bases between them. CDR3 coding DNA: TGTGCCAGCAGCATCGGAGTCGGAGCTTTCTTT. Translated: CASSIGVGAFF.

This clonotype came up many times. The gene calls are TRBV29-1 and TRBJ2-3; D is uncertain. The V end lost 4 bases, the J end lost 3 bases, and 8 bases lay between the germline ends. Germline V gives CDR1 SQVTM, CDR2 ANQGSEA. The CDR3 extends over 12 amino acids. CDR3 region: CSVALGTDTQYF. The CDR3, as DNA: TGCAGCGTTGCGTTGGGAACAGATACGCAGTATTTT.

This clonotype was counted only a few times. The chain is built from TRBV6-1 and TRBJ2-1, with 7 bases matching TRBD2. V dropped 6 bases and J dropped 5; count of bases not matched to a gene: 13. Germline CDR1 is MNHNS and CDR2 is SASEGT. This CDR3 contains 16 residues. The CDR3 region is CASSPMRSGTNNEQFF. The CDR3 bases are TGTGCCAGCAGCCCGATGAGGAGCGGGACGAACAATGAGCAGTTCTTC.

A few counts support this clonotype. The rearrangement links TRBV20-1 to TRBJ1-4, with 11 bases identical to TRBD1. This CDR3 is built from 14 residues. Per germline, CDR1 DFQATT and CDR2 SNEGSKA (reference sequence). Trimming removed 0 bases from V and 7 bases from J; junction bases left unmatched: 1. The CDR3 DNA reads as TGCAGTGCTAGAGAGGGGACAGGGGGTGAAAAACTGTTTTTT. It is translated as CSAREGTGGEKLFF.

In this sample, this clonotype turned up many times. The chain is built from TRBV6-2 or TRBV6-3 and TRBJ2-7; no reliable D call. CDR1 MNHEY and CDR2 SVGEGT come from the germline V gene. The V gene lost 2 bases and the J gene lost 0 bases, with 8 bases spanning the gap. CDR3 length: 14 residues. DNA for the CDR3: TGTGCCAGCAGTTACAATGGCGGCTCCTACGAGCAGTACTTC. It is translated as CASSYNGGSYEQYF.

The sample holds a few counts of this clonotype. The rearrangement links TRBV20-1 to TRBJ2-2, with 8 nucleotides matching TRBD2. The trim removed 3 bases at V and 1 base at J, leaving 1 base unmatched. Germline V gives CDR1 DFQATT, CDR2 SNEGSKA (reference sequence). The CDR3 is made up of 14 amino acids. CDR3 sequence: CSARTSENTGELFF. CDR3 nucleotides: TGCAGTGCTAGGACTAGCGAGAACACCGGGGAGCTGTTTTTT.

This clonotype was recorded at least ten times. The rearrangement links TRBV11-3 to TRBJ2-1, with TRBD1 matching 10 bases. Germline assignment: CDR1 SGHNT and CDR2 YENEEA. CDR3 length equals 15 residues. Trimming removed 1 base from V and 7 bases from J; junction bases left unmatched: 4. The CDR3 DNA reads as TGTGCCAGCAGCTTAGGGGGACAGGGGATAAATGAGCAGTTCTTC. This gives the protein CASSLGGQGINEQFF. Using reference TRBV11-3 and TRBJ2-1 for the parts outside the CDR3, the full variable domain is EAGVVQSPRYKIIEKKQPVAFWCNPISGHNTLYWYLQNLGQGPELLIRYENEEAVDDSQLPKDRFSAERLKGVDSTLKIQPAELGDSAVYLCASSLGGQGINEQFFGPGTRLTVL.

This clonotype was counted at least ten times. The rearrangement uses TRBV25-1 and TRBJ2-7; possibly TRBD1 or TRBD2 for D (5 bases each). This CDR3 contains 12 residues. CDR1 and CDR2 (germline): MGHDK, SYGVNS. V was shortened by 4 bases and J by 4 bases, with 8 bases between the two germline ends. Here the CDR3 DNA reads TGTGCCAGCAGTGGGGGACCATACGAGCAGTACTTC. Translated: CASSGGPYEQYF.

Many counts were recorded for this clonotype. This chain joins TRBV6-2 or TRBV6-3 and TRBJ2-5; 9 nucleotides line up with TRBD1. This CDR3 is built from 15 residues. The V and J ends lost 2 bases and 7 bases, in that order; junction bases with no gene match: 8. Looked up from germline, CDR1 is MNHEY and CDR2 is SVGEGT. The CDR3 coding sequence is TGTGCCAGCAGTTACCCATCGGACAGGGGAGGGACCCAGTACTTC. Translation: CASSYPSDRGGTQYF.

This clonotype was detected many times. The chain uses TRBV7-3 and TRBJ2-5; D may be TRBD2 (6 bases). Trimming pared 6 bases from V and 3 bases from J, leaving 11 bases between. This CDR3 has 13 residues. Germline assignment: CDR1 SGHTA and CDR2 FQGTGA. The CDR3 nucleotides are TGTGCCAGCAGTCAGTTAGCGGAAGAGACCCAGTACTTC. Encoded protein: CASSQLAEETQYF.

This clonotype was seen a handful of times. The chain links TRBV5-6 to TRBJ1-1; 7 positions agree with TRBD1. CDR1 is SGHDT, CDR2 YYEEEE, per germline. With V trimmed by 4 bases and J by 6 bases, 6 bases remained unmatched. The CDR3 sequence is 13 residues long. The CDR3: CASSQGGSAEAFF. Written as DNA, the CDR3 is TGTGCCAGCAGCCAGGGGGGATCAGCTGAAGCTTTCTTT.

In the case of this clonotype: At one end, the junction sequence differs from germline, possibly due to a read error. The V call is TRBV5-1, the J call TRBJ2-2; maybe TRBD1 (5 bases). This CDR3 contains 16 residues. Germline loops: CDR1 SGHRS, CDR2 YFSETQ. The DNA for the CDR3 is TGTGCCAGCAGCTTGTGGGGCGCCACAGATACCGGGGAGCTGTTTTTT. Translation gives CASSLWGATDTGELFF.